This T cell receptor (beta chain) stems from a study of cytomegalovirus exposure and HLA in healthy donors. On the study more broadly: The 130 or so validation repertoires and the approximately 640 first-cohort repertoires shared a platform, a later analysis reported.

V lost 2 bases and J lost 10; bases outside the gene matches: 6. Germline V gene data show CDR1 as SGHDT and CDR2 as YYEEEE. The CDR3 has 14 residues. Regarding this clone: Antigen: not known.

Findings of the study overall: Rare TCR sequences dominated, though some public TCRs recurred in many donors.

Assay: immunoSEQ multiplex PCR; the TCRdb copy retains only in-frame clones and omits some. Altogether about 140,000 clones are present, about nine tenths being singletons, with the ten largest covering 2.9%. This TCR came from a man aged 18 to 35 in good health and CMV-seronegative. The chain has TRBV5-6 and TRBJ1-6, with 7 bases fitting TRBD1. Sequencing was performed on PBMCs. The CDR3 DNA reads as TGTGCCAGCAGCTTCAGACAGGGTCCCTCACCCCTCCACTTT. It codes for CASSFRQGPSPLHF. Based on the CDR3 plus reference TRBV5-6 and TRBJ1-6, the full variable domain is DAGVTQSPTHLIKTRGQQVTLRCSPKSGHDTVSWYQQALGQGPQFIFQYYEEEERQRGNFPDRFSGHQFPNYSSELNVNALLLGDSALYLCASSFRQGPSPLHFGNGTRLTVT.